The T cell receptor beta chain under discussion was sequenced for a study of blood T cell repertoires in COVID-19. For the study at large: Italy, Spain and the United States were the sources of the convalescent and acute COVID-19 samples. Sample material is recorded as cDNA or gDNA derived from T cells, B-cell-depleted T cells, or PBMCs.

The age range of participants was about 18 to 89 years, with residence in about 25 US areas. The repertoire was sequenced with immunoSEQ multiplex PCR; TCRdb's copy has only in-frame clones and lacks some. In the table there are around 240,000 clones, around 85% of which are singletons. What was sequenced was PBMCs or T cells enriched from blood (not recorded which). The TCR originated in a woman in her forties or fifties who had recovered from COVID-19.

Here the CDR3 reads CASSPRTGDDTQYF. CDR3 DNA: TGTGCCAGCTCACCTCGAACAGGGGATGATACGCAGTATTTT. This chain connects TRBV18 to TRBJ2-3; TRBD1 aligns across 7 bases. Germline trimming cut 3 bases from V and 6 bases from J; bases unmatched to any gene: 6. Germline CDR1 KGHSH, CDR2 LQKENI. The CDR3 runs to 14 residues.